Listed below are T cell receptor beta chains from one sample, sequenced in a study of CD8 T cells in ankylosing spondylitis. TCRdb analysed the 5' RACE reads with MiXCR anew, one entry per CDR3 protein. The repertoire holds around 890,000 distinct CDR3 sequences, with 10% to 15% as singletons. The specimen was blood, either unsorted or a sorted T cell fraction (not recorded which). These receptors were obtained from a male donor with ankylosing spondylitis. Both conserved end residues are part of each CDR3. Fields, in order: CDR3 DNA, CDR3 protein, J gene, clone size, D gene, V gene. A D gene is named only where the DNA matches it firmly. Expanded clones are given a class, and other clones once, few, many or no size at all.

DNA: TGTGCCAGCAGCTTTAGGGCGGGGGTTGCCTACGAGCAGTACTTC
CDR3: CASSFRAGVAYEQYF
J: TRBJ2-7
size: few
D: TRBD2
V: TRBV7-2

DNA: TGTGCCATCAGTCGGATGAACACTGAAGCTTTCTTT
CDR3: CAISRMNTEAFF
J: TRBJ1-1
size: few
D: .
V: TRBV10-3

DNA: TGCAGTGCCCGTCCCGGGACTCTAGATACGCAGTATTTT
CDR3: CSARPGTLDTQYF
J: TRBJ2-3
size: .
D: .
V: TRBV20-1

DNA: TGCGCCAGCAGCTTGGGGGACAGGAATCATGGCTACACCTTC
CDR3: CASSLGDRNHGYTF
J: TRBJ1-2
size: many
D: TRBD1
V: TRBV5-1

DNA: TGTGCCAGCAGTTTCCCCCAGGGGGCCCCTGAAGCTTTCTTT
CDR3: CASSFPQGAPEAFF
J: TRBJ1-1
size: .
D: TRBD1
V: TRBV12-3/TRBV12-4

DNA: TGTGCCAGCAGCCAAGATATGGGATACAATGAGCAGTTCTTC
CDR3: CASSQDMGYNEQFF
J: TRBJ2-1
size: few
D: .
V: TRBV14

DNA: TGTGCCAGCAGCCAAGATGGGCAGGGGGCTATCAATGAGCAGTTCTTC
CDR3: CASSQDGQGAINEQFF
J: TRBJ2-1
size: .
D: TRBD1
V: TRBV4-2

DNA: TGCGCCAGCGCTACAGGGGGCGGAGATCAGCCCCAGCATTTT
CDR3: CASATGGGDQPQHF
J: TRBJ1-5
size: many
D: TRBD1
V: TRBV5-1

DNA: TGCGGGATCCTACGGGCTAATGAAAAACTGTTTTTT
CDR3: CGILRANEKLFF
J: TRBJ1-4
size: many
D: .
V: TRBV20-1

DNA: TGTGCCAGCAGCTCGGGGCGGGGGAGAAACACAGATACGCAGTATTTT
CDR3: CASSSGRGRNTDTQYF
J: TRBJ2-3
size: many
D: TRBD2
V: TRBV7-2

DNA: TGTGCCAGCAGCTTAACGGGCGGGGCTAACACTGAAGCTTTCTTT
CDR3: CASSLTGGANTEAFF
J: TRBJ1-1
size: .
D: .
V: TRBV7-2

DNA: TGTGCCACCTCCAACCTAGCCCCCTACGAGCAGTACTTC
CDR3: CATSNLAPYEQYF
J: TRBJ2-7
size: few
D: .
V: TRBV28

DNA: TGTGCCAGCAGCCGGCAACGGGACCCCCTACAGCCCCTCGAAACAGATACGCAGTATTTT
CDR3: CASSRQRDPLQPLETDTQYF
J: TRBJ2-3
size: .
D: .
V: TRBV11-2

DNA: TGTGCTAGCAGCGCCGTTGGGAAGTCCCACGAGCAGTACTTC
CDR3: CASSAVGKSHEQYF
J: TRBJ2-7
size: .
D: .
V: TRBV7-7

DNA: TGCGCCAGCAGCAGGGACAGGGGTTGGAACACTGAAGCTTTCTTT
CDR3: CASSRDRGWNTEAFF
J: TRBJ1-1
size: few
D: TRBD1
V: TRBV5-1

DNA: TGCAGTGCGCCTAGACAAGACTCGAACACTGAAGCTTTCTTT
CDR3: CSAPRQDSNTEAFF
J: TRBJ1-1
size: .
D: .
V: TRBV20-1

DNA: TGCAGCGTTGATGGGGGGAGAGACTATGGCTACACCTTC
CDR3: CSVDGGRDYGYTF
J: TRBJ1-2
size: .
D: .
V: TRBV29-1

DNA: TGCGCCAGCAGCTCCCGGGACCTAAGCGAGCAGTACTTC
CDR3: CASSSRDLSEQYF
J: TRBJ2-7
size: many
D: .
V: TRBV5-1

DNA: TGTGCCAGCAGTTACGTAGGCCCGGGGGTAGGGGGACAGCCCCAGCATTTT
CDR3: CASSYVGPGVGGQPQHF
J: TRBJ1-5
size: few
D: .
V: TRBV6-5

DNA: TGCAGTGCCAGATTGGACAGTCTGGCGCCCCAGCATTTT
CDR3: CSARLDSLAPQHF
J: TRBJ1-5
size: few
D: .
V: TRBV20-1

DNA: TGCAGTGCTAGAGTCCCGGGGGCCAAAAACATTCAGTACTTC
CDR3: CSARVPGAKNIQYF
J: TRBJ2-4
size: .
D: .
V: TRBV20-1

DNA: TGCGCCAGCAGCCAAGTCCGTACGAAATACATACATACCAGCTCTGGGGCCAACGTCCTGACTTTC
CDR3: CASSQVRTKYIHTSSGANVLTF
J: TRBJ2-6
size: .
D: .
V: TRBV4-1

DNA: TGTGCCAGCAGCCAAGATGCGGCAGCCTTGGGCGAGCAGTACTTC
CDR3: CASSQDAAALGEQYF
J: TRBJ2-7
size: few
D: .
V: TRBV3-1

DNA: TGCGCCAGCAGCCAAGATGGCTCCGGGGACGAGCAGTACTTC
CDR3: CASSQDGSGDEQYF
J: TRBJ2-7
size: few
D: .
V: TRBV4-3

DNA: TGTGCCAGCAGCCTTTACAGGGACACCGGGGAGCTGTTTTTT
CDR3: CASSLYRDTGELFF
J: TRBJ2-2
size: .
D: .
V: TRBV7-2

DNA: TGCGCCAGTACTAGTCCGGGACAGGGTGAAGCTTTCTTT
CDR3: CASTSPGQGEAFF
J: TRBJ1-1
size: few
D: TRBD1
V: TRBV5-1

DNA: TGTGCCAGCAGCCCTCTCCGGACAGCCGGGTTGACTGAAGCTTTCTTT
CDR3: CASSPLRTAGLTEAFF
J: TRBJ1-1
size: .
D: .
V: TRBV6-1

DNA: TGTGCCAGCAGGTCGGCAGGGGGAAACACCATATATTTT
CDR3: CASRSAGGNTIYF
J: TRBJ1-3
size: .
D: .
V: TRBV6-1

DNA: TGCGCCAGCAGTGCCACTCCGGGACAGGGGGCTACAGATACGCAGTATTTT
CDR3: CASSATPGQGATDTQYF
J: TRBJ2-3
size: many
D: TRBD1
V: TRBV5-1

DNA: TGTGCCAGCAGCCAAGTCGGACAGGGATGGACTGAAGCTTTCTTT
CDR3: CASSQVGQGWTEAFF
J: TRBJ1-1
size: .
D: TRBD1
V: TRBV4-2

DNA: TGTGCCAGCAGGCACCGGGACAGGCCTGATGAGCAGTACTTC
CDR3: CASRHRDRPDEQYF
J: TRBJ2-7
size: .
D: TRBD1
V: TRBV2

DNA: TGTGCCAGCAGGAGGGCGGGAAACCAAGAGACCCAGTACTTC
CDR3: CASRRAGNQETQYF
J: TRBJ2-5
size: .
D: .
V: TRBV6-2/TRBV6-3

DNA: TGTGCCAGCAGCGCCACGGCGGGTGCAGGGGCCAACGTCCTGACTTTC
CDR3: CASSATAGAGANVLTF
J: TRBJ2-6
size: few
D: .
V: TRBV7-6

DNA: TGTGCCAGTAGAAGGGGGCCCGAAGTTACCTATGGCTACACCTTC
CDR3: CASRRGPEVTYGYTF
J: TRBJ1-2
size: .
D: TRBD1
V: TRBV19

DNA: TGTGCCAGCAGCTATAGAACGGGACCACAGCATTTT
CDR3: CASSYRTGPQHF
J: TRBJ1-5
size: .
D: .
V: TRBV5-6

DNA: TGCAGTGCTGGACAGGGTAGCTCCTACAATGAGCAGTTCTTC
CDR3: CSAGQGSSYNEQFF
J: TRBJ2-1
size: .
D: TRBD1
V: TRBV20-1

DNA: TGTGCCAGCAGTTCCCGGGTCGCAACTAATGAAAAACTGTTTTTT
CDR3: CASSSRVATNEKLFF
J: TRBJ1-4
size: many
D: .
V: TRBV6-5

DNA: TGTGCCAGCAGCCCTGGGACTAGCGGGGCCTCCTACGAGCAGTACTTC
CDR3: CASSPGTSGASYEQYF
J: TRBJ2-7
size: few
D: TRBD2
V: TRBV5-4

DNA: TGTGCCAGCAGCCTAAGGCTGTTTAATGAAAAACTGTTTTTT
CDR3: CASSLRLFNEKLFF
J: TRBJ1-4
size: few
D: .
V: TRBV12-3/TRBV12-4

DNA: TGTGCCAGCAGCTTGCTGACAGGGAACACTGAAGCTTTCTTT
CDR3: CASSLLTGNTEAFF
J: TRBJ1-1
size: many
D: .
V: TRBV7-2

DNA: TGTGCCAGCAGCTTAGATCTGGGCCTTTCCTACGAGCAGTACTTC
CDR3: CASSLDLGLSYEQYF
J: TRBJ2-7
size: .
D: .
V: TRBV7-8

DNA: TGTGCCACCAGTGATTTACAAGGACTAGGACGGGAGACCCAGTACTTC
CDR3: CATSDLQGLGRETQYF
J: TRBJ2-5
size: .
D: TRBD2
V: TRBV24-1

DNA: TGTGCCAGCAGTGCCGTGGGATCCCCAGAGACCCAGTACTTC
CDR3: CASSAVGSPETQYF
J: TRBJ2-5
size: .
D: .
V: TRBV6-1

DNA: TGCAGTGCTAGAGTCTCCAGCGGGAGGAGCTCCTACGAGCAGTACTTC
CDR3: CSARVSSGRSSYEQYF
J: TRBJ2-7
size: .
D: TRBD2
V: TRBV20-1

DNA: TGTGCCAGCAGTTTATGGGGGGGGGGCCGGTCCACTGAAGCTTTCTTT
CDR3: CASSLWGGGRSTEAFF
J: TRBJ1-1
size: .
D: .
V: TRBV27

DNA: TGTGCCAGCAGCACGGACAGGCCGAGCGAGCAGTACTTC
CDR3: CASSTDRPSEQYF
J: TRBJ2-7
size: .
D: TRBD1
V: TRBV11-2

DNA: TGCAGTTCCACGGACAGGGGCCGCCAAGAGACCCAGTACTTC
CDR3: CSSTDRGRQETQYF
J: TRBJ2-5
size: few
D: TRBD1
V: TRBV20-1

DNA: TGTGCCAGCAACCGAATAGGACTAGCGGGAGAAATGTACGAGCAGTACTTC
CDR3: CASNRIGLAGEMYEQYF
J: TRBJ2-7
size: few
D: TRBD2
V: TRBV7-2

DNA: TGCGCCAGCAGCTTAAATCCACCCGGGACAGGGTTTAACGAGCAGTACTTC
CDR3: CASSLNPPGTGFNEQYF
J: TRBJ2-7
size: few
D: TRBD1
V: TRBV5-1

DNA: TGCGCCAGCAGCTATGGACAGGGGCTGAACGAGCAGTACTTC
CDR3: CASSYGQGLNEQYF
J: TRBJ2-7
size: many
D: TRBD1
V: TRBV5-1

DNA: TGTGCCAGCAGCGTAGCCCCCGACAGGCATGGCTACACCTTC
CDR3: CASSVAPDRHGYTF
J: TRBJ1-2
size: .
D: .
V: TRBV9

DNA: TGTGCCAGCAGTTTGTACAGGGCCTCCTACGAGCAGTACTTC
CDR3: CASSLYRASYEQYF
J: TRBJ2-7
size: few
D: .
V: TRBV12-3/TRBV12-4

DNA: TGTGCCAGCAGCTCGGGACTAGCGGGAGGACGGTTGTACAATGAGCAGTTCTTC
CDR3: CASSSGLAGGRLYNEQFF
J: TRBJ2-1
size: .
D: TRBD2
V: TRBV11-2

DNA: TGCGCCAGCAGCCAAGACGTCCTAGCGGGAGGGCCCAATGAGCAGTTCTTC
CDR3: CASSQDVLAGGPNEQFF
J: TRBJ2-1
size: many
D: TRBD2
V: TRBV4-3

DNA: TGCAGTGCTAGCCATAGGGAGCAGTACTTC
CDR3: CSASHREQYF
J: TRBJ2-7
size: few
D: .
V: TRBV20-1